The 30 T cell receptor beta chains listed next were all sequenced from one sample in a study of blood T cell repertoires in COVID-19. The method was immunoSEQ multiplex PCR; TCRdb's version includes in-frame clones alone and lacks a portion of them. Of hundreds of thousands of clones detected, roughly 80% appear once; the ten largest clones hold about 5%. The source material was PBMCs or T cells enriched from blood (not recorded which). Receptors originate from a man aged 35-49 years who had been exposed to COVID-19.

The J gene is TRBJ1-1, the V gene TRBV11-2; D uncertain. Trimming took 1 base from V and 0 from J, leaving 12 bases between them. This CDR3 contains 16 residues. In germline, CDR1 is SGHAT, CDR2 FQNNGV. The CDR3 loop is CASSLVAGRMNTEAFF. As DNA, the CDR3 is TGTGCCAGCAGCTTAGTCGCTGGGCGAATGAACACTGAAGCTTTCTTT.

The chain combines TRBV19 with TRBJ1-5, with D perhaps TRBD1 (6 bases). The V gene's germline CDR1 is LNHDA and CDR2 SQIVND (reference sequence). CDR3 size: 16 residues. Trimming removed 3 bases from V and 5 bases from J, with 17 bases in between. CDR3 nucleotides: TGTGCCAGTAGTATGGGTCTTCAGGGGTTCGATCAGCCCCAGCATTTT. Its protein product is CASSMGLQGFDQPQHF.

This chain joins TRBV6-5 and TRBJ2-7; 8 bases fit TRBD2. Germline CDR1 and CDR2: MNHEY and SVGAGI. CDR3 length: 14 amino acids. In DNA form, the CDR3 reads TGTAACAGCAAGACTCCGGGACTAGTCTACGAGCAGTACTTC. The encoded protein is CNSKTPGLVYEQYF.

CDR3 sequence reads: CSVHRQGVSGELFF. CDR3 nucleotide sequence: TGCAGCGTCCACAGACAGGGGGTATCCGGGGAGCTGTTTTTT. The chain employs TRBV29-1 and TRBJ2-2, with 9 bases matching TRBD1. CDR1 and CDR2 (germline): SQVTM, ANQGSEA. CDR3 length: 14 residues. V was clipped by 6 bases and J by 6 bases; unmatched bases: 8.

The chain carries TRBV3-1 (or the pseudogene TRBV3-2) and TRBJ2-5; 7 bases map to TRBD1. This CDR3 region has 14 residues. J lost 2 bases, V lost 4 bases, and 4 bases had no gene match. Germline V CDR1 and CDR2: LGHDT, YNNKEL (reference sequence). The CDR3 sequence is CASSLTQGQETQYF. The CDR3 DNA is TGTGCCAGCAGCCTAACACAGGGGCAAGAGACCCAGTACTTC.

The chain links TRBV9 to TRBJ1-2; maybe TRBD1 (5 bases). V shed 0 bases and J shed 3 bases, with 12 bases lying between them. CDR3 length: 15 residues. CDR1 is SGDLS and CDR2 is YYNGEE in the germline V gene. CDR3 sequence reads: CASSVGREVDYGYTF. In DNA form, the CDR3 reads TGTGCCAGCAGCGTAGGCAGGGAAGTGGACTATGGCTACACCTTC.

V and J are TRBV7-5 and TRBJ2-7; the listed D gene, TRBD1, was not tested against the DNA. TRBV7-5 is a pseudogene segment. The CDR3 runs to 17 residues. This CDR3 reads CARSLVIQVDVRNEQYF. In DNA form, the CDR3 reads TGTGCCAGAAGCTTAGTTATCCAGGTCGACGTTCGCAACGAGCAGTACTTC.

This chain joins TRBV7-2 and TRBJ2-7; TRBD2 aligns across 8 bases. This CDR3 is 14 amino acids long. The V and J ends lost 5 bases and 2 bases, in that order; junction bases with no gene match: 5. CDR1 is SGHTA, CDR2 FQGNSA, per germline. Here the CDR3 reads CASSPLAVAYEQYF. For the CDR3, the DNA is TGTGCCAGCAGCCCACTAGCGGTAGCCTACGAGCAGTACTTC. Full variable domain (missing parts from reference TRBV7-2 and TRBJ2-7): GAGVSQSPSNKVTEKGKDVELRCDPISGHTALYWYRQSLGQGLEFLIYFQGNSAPDKSGLPSDRFSAERTGGSVSTLTIQRTQQEDSAVYLCASSPLAVAYEQYFGPGTRLTVT.

The chain joins TRBV13 to TRBJ2-7; the D gene is possibly TRBD1 (5 bases). Trimming shortened V by 5 bases and J by 0 bases, and 14 bases separated the two germline ends. Looked up from germline, CDR1 is PRHDT and CDR2 is FYEKMQ (reference sequence). The CDR3 has 15 residues. The CDR3 reads CASSQWADSSYEQYF. In DNA, the CDR3 is TGTGCCAGCAGCCAGTGGGCAGACAGCTCCTACGAGCAGTACTTC.

The CDR3 loop is CASRVGQEYTGELFF. The CDR3 bases are TGCGCCAGCAGGGTGGGACAGGAATACACCGGGGAGCTGTTTTTT. The V call is TRBV4-1, the J call TRBJ2-2; TRBD1 aligns across 8 bases. CDR1 is MGHRA and CDR2 is YSYEKL in the germline V gene. J lost 3 bases, V lost 6 bases, and 6 bases had no gene match. This CDR3 is built from 15 residues.

V usage is TRBV24-1 and J usage is TRBJ2-6, with D possibly matching TRBD1 (6 bases). The CDR3 has 18 amino acids. V was trimmed by 1 base and J by 0 bases, leaving 12 bases between them. Looked up from germline, CDR1 is KGHDR and CDR2 is SFDVKD. The CDR3 loop reads CATSDFRGTYSGANVLTF. The CDR3 coding sequence is TGTGCCACCAGTGATTTCAGGGGAACTTACTCTGGGGCCAACGTCCTGACTTTC.

Note on this clone: At one end the junction does not follow the germline gene, possibly because of a read error. The V and J genes are TRBV3-1 (or the pseudogene TRBV3-2) and TRBJ2-7; no clear D gene. Germline CDR1 reads LGHDT; CDR2 reads YNNKEL (reference sequence). This CDR3 is 13 amino acids long. CDR3 coding DNA: TGTGCCAGCAGTCAAGGGCAGGACTACGAGCAGTACTTC. Protein sequence: CASSQGQDYEQYF.

CDR3 DNA sequence: TGTGCCACCAGTGATTCCGCAGGGAAGGGTGAAAAACTGTTTTTT. Its protein product is CATSDSAGKGEKLFF. The gene calls are TRBV24-1 and TRBJ1-4; a possible D gene is TRBD1 (5 bases). Germline lookup yields CDR1 KGHDR and CDR2 SFDVKD. This CDR3 comprises 15 residues. With 2 bases removed from V and 7 bases from J, the gap between germline ends came to 13 bases.

The chain carries TRBV7-6 and TRBJ2-1; 8 bases match TRBD2. Germline loops: CDR1 SGHVS, CDR2 FNYEAQ. This CDR3 is built from 13 residues. V gave up 5 bases and J gave up 6 bases; unmatched junction bases: 3. The DNA for the CDR3 is TGTGCCAGCAGCCGTAGCGGGGCCAATGAGCAGTTCTTC. It translates to CASSRSGANEQFF. Variable domain in full (rest from reference TRBV7-6 and TRBJ2-1): GAGVSQSPRYKVTKRGQDVALRCDPISGHVSLYWYRQALGQGPEFLTYFNYEAQQDKSGLPNDRFSAERPEGSISTLTIQRTEQRDSAMYRCASSRSGANEQFFGPGTRLTVL.

The CDR3 DNA follows: TGCGCCAGCAGCTCTCTCCCCGGGACTAGTCGGGGTTCGTTCTTC. Its translation is CASSSLPGTSRGSFF. This chain links TRBV5-1 with TRBJ2-1, with TRBD2 identical over 8 bases. The V segment lost 3 bases and the J segment 15 bases; nucleotides outside the gene matches: 17. Germline V gene lookup returns CDR1 SGHRS and CDR2 YFSETQ. This CDR3 spans 15 amino acids.

This chain uses TRBV6-5 with TRBJ2-7; the D gene is possibly TRBD2 (6 bases). The V gene lost 6 bases and the J gene lost 4 bases, with 13 bases spanning the gap. The CDR3 has 13 amino acids. Germline CDR1 reads MNHEY; CDR2 reads SVGAGI. The CDR3 loop reads CASSSGLIYEQYF. The CDR3 DNA is TGTGCCAGCAGCTCGGGACTTATATACGAGCAGTACTTC.

This clone turned up a few times. The chain carries TRBV11-2 and TRBJ2-7; D may be TRBD2 (5 bases). Germline values: CDR1 SGHAT, CDR2 FQNNGV. The CDR3 spans 16 residues. Trimming stripped 6 bases from V and 2 bases from J, with 20 bases between. The CDR3 loop reads CASRPLRGKRTYEQYF. The DNA of the CDR3 is TGTGCCAGCAGACCCCTCAGAGGGAAAAGAACCTACGAGCAGTACTTC.

The chain couples TRBV27 to TRBJ1-2, with D perhaps matching TRBD1 (6 bases). Trimming took 7 bases from V and 7 from J, leaving 25 bases between them. This CDR3 has 16 residues. Looked up from germline, CDR1 is MNHEY and CDR2 is SMNVEV (reference sequence). The CDR3 sequence is CASTPGLQGSGSGYTF. CDR3 DNA sequence: TGTGCCAGCACTCCCGGCCTACAGGGTTCAGGTAGTGGCTACACCTTC.

The gene calls are TRBV12-5 and TRBJ2-1; maybe TRBD2 (6 bases). Per germline, CDR1 LGHNT and CDR2 FRNRAP. This CDR3 has 19 amino acids. The V end was cut by 0 bases, the J end by 0 bases, with 18 bases between. Here the CDR3 reads CASGLVLTRAGFSYNEQFF. The CDR3 region has the DNA TGTGCTAGTGGTTTGGTCCTTACACGTGCGGGATTCTCCTACAATGAGCAGTTCTTC.

This clone was detected once. CDR3 coding DNA: TGCGCCACGGGGGGACCCGGGGACGAGCAGTACTTC. Translating gives CATGGPGDEQYF. V and J are TRBV10-2 and TRBJ2-7, with 7 bases identical to TRBD2. J was trimmed by 5 bases and V by 10 bases; bases with no gene match: 8. The CDR3 loop spans 12 amino acids. Germline V gene lookup returns CDR1 WSHSY and CDR2 SAAADI.

The chain combines TRBV11-2 with TRBJ1-4, with 8 bases lining up with TRBD1. V was pared by 7 bases and J by 7 bases, with 8 bases of the junction left unmatched. Germline-derived CDR1 and CDR2 are SGHAT and FQNNGV. This CDR3 is 14 amino acids long. CDR3 sequence: CASNRQGRSEKLFF. CDR3 nucleotides: TGTGCCAGCAACCGACAGGGGAGAAGTGAAAAACTGTTTTTT.

The V gene is TRBV7-2, the J gene TRBJ2-1, with D unresolved. CDR3 length: 13 amino acids. The V gene lost 5 bases and the J gene lost 4 bases, with 9 bases spanning the gap. Germline CDR1 is SGHTA and CDR2 is FQGNSA. DNA for the CDR3: TGTGCCAGCAGCCCCCCGTTATACAATGAGCAGTTCTTC. Translating gives CASSPPLYNEQFF. The full variable domain, in which reference TRBV7-2 and TRBJ2-1 provide the parts outside the CDR3, is GAGVSQSPSNKVTEKGKDVELRCDPISGHTALYWYRQSLGQGLEFLIYFQGNSAPDKSGLPSDRFSAERTGGSVSTLTIQRTQQEDSAVYLCASSPPLYNEQFFGPGTRLTVL.

The chain recombines TRBV11-2 with TRBJ2-5; perhaps TRBD1 as D (6 bases). The CDR3 has 14 amino acids. The V end lost 1 base, the J end lost 5 bases, and 11 bases lay between the germline ends. Germline V CDR1 and CDR2: SGHAT, FQNNGV. CDR3 loop: CASSLGTVGETQYF. Here the CDR3 DNA reads TGTGCCAGCAGCTTAGGGACAGTCGGGGAGACCCAGTACTTC.

The chain is built from TRBV5-5 and TRBJ1-5, with 8 bases matching TRBD1. Germline V gene lookup returns CDR1 SGHKS and CDR2 YYEKEE (reference sequence). V dropped 7 bases and J dropped 4; count of bases not matched to a gene: 13. The CDR3 sequence is 16 residues long. Here the CDR3 DNA reads TGTGCCAGCGGAGAATTACAGGGGGGTCGAAATCAGCCCCAGCATTTT. Protein sequence: CASGELQGGRNQPQHF.

This clone showed up just once. The chain has TRBV4-2 and TRBJ2-2; D is perhaps TRBD2 (6 bases). The germline V and J ends were trimmed by 4 bases and 6 bases, with 21 bases remaining between them. CDR3 length: 17 residues. Germline V gene sequence: CDR1 LGHNA, CDR2 YNFKEQ. The CDR3 bases are TGTGCCAGCAGCCCCCTGGGAGGTAGGAACCCCGCCGGGGAGCTGTTTTTT. The encoded protein is CASSPLGGRNPAGELFF.

The gene calls are TRBV9 and TRBJ2-3; perhaps TRBD2 as D (6 bases). Germline V CDR1 and CDR2: SGDLS, YYNGEE. The CDR3 runs to 15 residues. Deletions cut 7 bases from V and 6 bases from J, with 21 bases between. The CDR3 loop reads CASAYEGLPRDTQYF. The CDR3 DNA follows: TGTGCCAGCGCCTACGAGGGACTGCCTAGGGATACGCAGTATTTT.

The chain recombines TRBV3-1 (or the pseudogene TRBV3-2) with TRBJ1-6; the D gene is possibly TRBD1 (6 bases). The CDR3 spans 17 residues. The V end lost 5 bases, the J end lost 0 bases, and 14 bases lay between the germline ends. Germline V gene sequence: CDR1 LGHDT, CDR2 YNNKEL (reference sequence). CDR3: CASSDTGQSSYNSPLHF. As DNA, the CDR3 is TGTGCCAGCAGCGACACAGGGCAAAGCTCCTATAATTCACCCCTCCACTTT.

This chain uses TRBV7-2 with TRBJ1-2, with D possibly matching TRBD1 (5 bases). V was clipped by 8 bases and J by 2 bases, with 12 bases between them. The CDR3 has 13 residues. Germline CDR1 reads SGHTA; CDR2 reads FQGNSA. The CDR3 loop reads CASGAELNYGYTF. Written as DNA, the CDR3 is TGTGCCAGCGGGGCGGAATTGAACTATGGCTACACCTTC.

This sequence joins TRBV6-4 and TRBJ2-1; the D gene is possibly TRBD2 (6 bases). This CDR3 is 15 amino acids long. CDR1 and CDR2 (germline): MRHNA, SNTAGT. The germline V and J ends were trimmed by 6 bases and 7 bases, with 19 bases remaining between them. CDR3 sequence (DNA): TGTGCCAGCAGCAGCGGGCCCAGGGCGGGGAATGAGCAGTTCTTC. Amino acid sequence: CASSSGPRAGNEQFF.

This chain uses TRBV7-9 with TRBJ1-1; D gene uncertain. The V and J ends lost 4 bases and 1 base respectively, with 10 bases between them. Germline V gene lookup returns CDR1 SEHNR and CDR2 FQNEAQ (reference sequence). The CDR3 is 14 amino acids. The CDR3 sequence: CASSSRTGNTEAFF. In DNA form, the CDR3 reads TGTGCCAGCAGCTCGCGGACTGGGAACACTGAAGCTTTCTTT.